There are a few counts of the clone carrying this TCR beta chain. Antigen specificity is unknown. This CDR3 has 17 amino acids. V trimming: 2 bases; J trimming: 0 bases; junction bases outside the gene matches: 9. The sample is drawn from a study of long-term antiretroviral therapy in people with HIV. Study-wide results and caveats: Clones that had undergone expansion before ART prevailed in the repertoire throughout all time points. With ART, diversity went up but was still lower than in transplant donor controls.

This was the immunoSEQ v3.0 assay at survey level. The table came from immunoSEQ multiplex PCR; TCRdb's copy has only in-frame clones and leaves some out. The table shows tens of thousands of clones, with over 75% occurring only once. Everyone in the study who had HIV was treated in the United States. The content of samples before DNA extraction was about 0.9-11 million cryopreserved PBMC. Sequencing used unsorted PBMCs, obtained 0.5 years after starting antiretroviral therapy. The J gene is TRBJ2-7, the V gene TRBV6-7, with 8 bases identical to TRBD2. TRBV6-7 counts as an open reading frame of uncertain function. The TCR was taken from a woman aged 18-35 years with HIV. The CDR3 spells CASSYTDSREASYEQYF. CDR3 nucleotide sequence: TGTGCCAGCAGTTACACAGACTCGCGGGAGGCCTCCTACGAGCAGTACTTC.